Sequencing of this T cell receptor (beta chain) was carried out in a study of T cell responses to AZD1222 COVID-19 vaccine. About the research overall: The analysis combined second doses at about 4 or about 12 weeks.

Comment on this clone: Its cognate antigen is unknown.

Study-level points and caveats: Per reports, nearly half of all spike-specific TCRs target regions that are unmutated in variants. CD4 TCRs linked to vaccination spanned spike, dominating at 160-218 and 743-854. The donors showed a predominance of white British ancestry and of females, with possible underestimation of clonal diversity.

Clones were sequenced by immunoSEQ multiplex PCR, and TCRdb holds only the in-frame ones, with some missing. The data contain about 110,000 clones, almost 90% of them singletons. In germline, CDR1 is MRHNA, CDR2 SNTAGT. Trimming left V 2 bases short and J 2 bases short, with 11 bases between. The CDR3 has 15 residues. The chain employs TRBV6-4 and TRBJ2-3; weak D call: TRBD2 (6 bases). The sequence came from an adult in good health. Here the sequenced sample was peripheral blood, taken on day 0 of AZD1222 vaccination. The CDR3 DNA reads TGTGCCAGCAGTGACGGGCGGGAAAACACAGATACGCAGTATTTT. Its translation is CASSDGRENTDTQYF.